These 19 T cell receptor beta chains were all obtained from the same sample, sequenced in a study of metastatic and nonmetastatic thyroid tumors. No treatment of any kind had been given to any patient before thyroid surgery. TCRdb reprocessed the PCR reads using MiXCR. The sample yields tens of thousands of clones, 28% seen once. The sample was blood. The receptors were sampled from a male donor with papillary thyroid cancer or a benign thyroid nodule (not recorded which). Some clones in this sample may be carry-over from other donors' samples.

This clone was recorded many times. A much larger clone lies one base from this, so it may be a read error. Other DNA sequences within the sample encode an identical CDR3. CDR3 residues: CASSMGTGPEKLFF. The DNA of the CDR3 is TGTGCCAGTAGCATGGGGACAGGTCCTGAAAAACTGTTTTTT. The rearrangement joins TRBV19 to TRBJ1-4, with 8 bases fitting TRBD1. The CDR3 spans 14 residues. Germline V gene data show CDR1 as LNHDA and CDR2 as SQIVND (reference sequence). The ends lost 6 bases at V and 7 bases at J; junction bases unmatched: 7.

Details on this clone: A much larger clone differs from this one at a single base, so this may be a read error. This sample includes further DNA sequences coding for the same CDR3. The rearrangement links TRBV27 to TRBJ1-5, with 7 bases fitting TRBD1. In germline, CDR1 is MNHEY, CDR2 SMNVEV (reference sequence). The CDR3 has 16 residues. DNA for the CDR3: TGTGCCAGCAGCTTAACCGGGACAGCGGTCAATCAGCCTCAGCATTTT. Translated, it gives CASSLTGTAVNQPQHF.

Note on this clone: Sequence at one end of the junction differs from germline and may be a read error. In DNA form, the CDR3 reads TGTGCCTGTAGTGAGGGGCAGGGTGCGACTGAGCAGTTCTTC. Its translation: CACSEGQGATEQFF. The rearrangement uses TRBV30 and TRBJ2-1; the D gene could be TRBD1 or TRBD2 (5 bases each). Per the germline V gene, CDR1 is GTSNPN and CDR2 is SVGIG (reference sequence). The CDR3 is made up of 14 amino acids.

This clone was detected ten times or more. A clone one base away is much larger, so this may be a read error. Other nucleotide sequences in the sample specify the same CDR3. The rearrangement uses TRBV20-1 and TRBJ2-5; either TRBD1 or TRBD2 may supply D (6 bases each). The CDR3 spans 15 residues. Germline V CDR1 and CDR2: DFQATT, SNEGSKA (reference sequence). Deletions cut 3 bases from V and 5 bases from J, with 19 bases between. The CDR3 nucleotides read TGCAGTGCTAGGGATCAAGGGGGGCCCCGGGAGACCCAGTACTTC. Amino acids: CSARDQGGPRETQYF.

For this clone: Just one base apart from a much larger clone, this may be a read error. The chain links TRBV6-1 to TRBJ1-6; no definite D call. V shed 10 bases and J shed 11 bases, with 6 bases lying between them. In germline, CDR1 is MNHNS, CDR2 SASEGT. The CDR3 spans 9 residues. The CDR3 sequence is CAMDTPLHF. The DNA for the CDR3 is TGTGCCATGGATACACCCCTCCACTTT.

By share of the sample, this clone is medium-sized. The chain links TRBV6-5 to TRBJ2-7, with unresolved D. V was cut by 2 bases and J by 1 base, with 9 bases left in between. The CDR3 runs 14 residues. The germline CDR1 and CDR2 sequences are MNHEY and SVGAGI. CDR3 region: CASSYHQASYEQYF. The CDR3 coding sequence is TGTGCCAGCAGTTACCACCAGGCTTCCTACGAGCAGTACTTC.

A remark on this clone: It is likely a read error, because the conserved phenylalanine at the end of the CDR3 is missing. The chain couples TRBV7-6 to TRBJ2-7, with D maybe TRBD1 (6 bases). Germline loops: CDR1 SGHVS, CDR2 FNYEAQ. The V gene lost 6 bases and the J gene lost 7 bases, with 10 bases spanning the gap. This CDR3 region has 11 residues. CDR3 residues: CASRPGTEQYI. The CDR3 nucleotides are TGTGCCAGCAGACCGGGGACAGAGCAGTACATC.

In its sample, this clone was seen many times. This sequence joins TRBV20-1 and TRBJ1-1; D unresolved. The germline V gene encodes CDR1 DFQATT and CDR2 SNEGSKA (reference sequence). The V gene lost 6 bases and the J gene lost 12 bases, with 20 bases spanning the gap. The CDR3 contains 12 residues. The CDR3 reads CSAVGRQGGTFF. The CDR3 DNA reads TGCAGTGCGGTCGGGAGGCAAGGCGGGACTTTCTTT.

This clone appeared a few times. V gene TRBV12-3 or TRBV12-4 combines with J gene TRBJ2-3, with TRBD2 as a possible D gene (5 bases). V was cut by 6 bases and J by 2 bases, with 15 bases left in between. The CDR3 is made up of 15 amino acids. In nucleotides, the CDR3 is TGTGCCAGCAGCCAGTCCAGCGGATACACAGATACGCAGTATTTT. It codes for CASSQSSGYTDTQYF.

This clone was seen repeatedly, ten times or more. This chain links TRBV5-1 with TRBJ1-4, with no clear D. The CDR3 consists of 14 residues. Germline V gives CDR1 SGHRS, CDR2 YFSETQ. V was shortened by 4 bases and J by 0 bases, with 7 bases between the two germline ends. The DNA of the CDR3 is TGCGCCAGCAGCCCCCGTGCAACTAATGAAAAACTGTTTTTT. This codes for CASSPRATNEKLFF. Full variable domain (outside the CDR3, taken from reference TRBV5-1 and TRBJ1-4): KAGVTQTPRYLIKTRGQQVTLSCSPISGHRSVSWYQQTPGQGLQFLFEYFSETQRNKGNFPGRFSGRQFSNSRSEMNVSTLELGDSALYLCASSPRATNEKLFFGSGTQLSVL.

This clone was seen at least ten times. V and J are TRBV6-1 and TRBJ2-3; D unclear. V was clipped by 6 bases and J by 2 bases, with 15 bases between them. The germline V gene encodes CDR1 MNHNS and CDR2 SASEGT. This CDR3 is 15 amino acids long. CDR3 residues: CASRLRIKLTDTQYF. CDR3 DNA: TGTGCCAGCAGACTACGGATAAAGCTCACAGATACGCAGTATTTT.

Turning to this clone: One junction end does not reproduce the germline sequence, and a read error may be involved. The chain employs TRBV6-2 or TRBV6-3 and TRBJ2-1; D is uncertain. In germline, CDR1 is MNHEY, CDR2 SVGEGT. CDR3 length: 15 amino acids. CDR3 sequence reads: CSSSYHYTSYNEQFF. CDR3 sequence (DNA): TGTTCCAGCAGTTACCATTATACCTCCTACAATGAGCAGTTCTTC.

At least ten counts were recorded for this clone. The V gene is TRBV24-1, the J gene TRBJ2-2; D might be TRBD1 (5 bases). From germline, CDR1 is KGHDR and CDR2 SFDVKD. The CDR3 runs 13 residues. V gave up 12 bases and J gave up 1 base, with 11 bases separating them. The CDR3 nucleotides read TGTGCCGCAACCCAGGGGAACACCGGGGAGCTGTTTTTT. Translating gives CAATQGNTGELFF.

This clone was seen repeatedly, ten times or more. The chain uses TRBV3-1 and TRBJ2-5; a weak D match, TRBD2 (6 bases). The CDR3 runs 15 residues. Trimming took off 1 base at V and 5 bases at J, with 14 bases between the two ends. Germline assignment: CDR1 LGHDT and CDR2 YNNKEL (reference sequence). The CDR3 DNA sequence: TGTGCCAGCAGCCAAGGTACGGGGGACTGGGAGACCCAGTACTTC. Its translation is CASSQGTGDWETQYF.

The chain combines TRBV6-1 with TRBJ1-5; D is unresolved. CDR3 length: 11 residues. V dropped 5 bases and J dropped 4 bases, with 3 bases sitting between them. From germline, CDR1 is MNHNS and CDR2 SASEGT. In nucleotides, the CDR3 is TGTGCCAGCAGTCGAAATCAGCCCCAGCATTTT. Residues: CASSRNQPQHF.

As for this clone: The conserved phenylalanine or tryptophan normally closing the CDR3 is absent here, so this likely arose from a read error. The V and J genes are TRBV6-1 and TRBJ2-3; no definite D call. The CDR3 has 11 residues. The V end was cut by 8 bases, the J end by 4 bases, with 7 bases between. CDR1 and CDR2 from the germline V gene are MNHNS and SASEGT. CDR3 residues: CASVRSDTQYV. DNA of the CDR3: TGTGCCAGCGTCCGGTCAGATACGCAGTATGTT.

Concerning this clone itself: The junction and the germline gene differ at one end; a read error may be behind it. This sequence joins TRBV6-2 or TRBV6-3 and TRBJ2-7; the D gene is possibly TRBD1 (5 bases). Looked up from germline, CDR1 is MNHEY and CDR2 is SVGEGT. CDR3 length: 15 residues. The CDR3 DNA reads TGTGCCACCAGTTACTCGGCAGGGTACTCCTACGATCAGTACTTC. It translates to CATSYSAGYSYDQYF.

The V gene is TRBV6-1, the J gene TRBJ2-2; no definite D call. The CDR3 sequence is 13 residues long. V was shortened by 6 bases and J by 5 bases, with 10 bases between the two germline ends. CDR1 and CDR2 (germline): MNHNS, SASEGT. The DNA of the CDR3 is TGTGCCAGCAGGGCATCGGTGACCGGGGAGCTGTTTTTT. It specifies CASRASVTGELFF.

CDR3 coding DNA: TGTGCCAGAACGCCCCCCACGGGGATGTATGGCTACACCTTC. Translated, it gives CARTPPTGMYGYTF. The chain carries TRBV6-1 and TRBJ1-2; D is unresolved. V gave up 9 bases and J gave up 5 bases, with 19 bases separating them. The V gene's germline CDR1 is MNHNS and CDR2 SASEGT. The CDR3 totals 14 residues.